This T cell receptor beta chain originates from a study of blood T cell repertoires in COVID-19. Study summary: Material from acute and convalescent COVID-19 was sourced from the United States, Italy and Spain. T cells, B-cell-depleted T cells, or PBMCs provided the cDNA or gDNA that served as material.

This clone was recorded only once. In the authors' workflow: Nucleated cell counts were estimated from reference gene primer amplification. Produced via immunoSEQ multiplex PCR; TCRdb's table is partial and in-frame only. V and J calls and clone size are copied from that table; D and trimming were computed from the DNA. The sample contains fewer than 65,000 clones, around 87% of which appear only once. Germline trimming cut 4 bases from V and 2 bases from J; bases unmatched to any gene: 4. There are 15 residues in the CDR3. CDR1 is LGHNA, CDR2 YSLEER, per germline. The specimen was peripheral blood. J is TRBJ1-2 and V is TRBV4-3; TRBD1 agrees at 10 bases. The clonotype originates from a man in his sixties with acute or convalescent COVID-19. CDR3 DNA sequence: TGCGCCAGCAGCCTACGACAGGGGGCAAACTATGGCTACACCTTC. Its protein is CASSLRQGANYGYTF.